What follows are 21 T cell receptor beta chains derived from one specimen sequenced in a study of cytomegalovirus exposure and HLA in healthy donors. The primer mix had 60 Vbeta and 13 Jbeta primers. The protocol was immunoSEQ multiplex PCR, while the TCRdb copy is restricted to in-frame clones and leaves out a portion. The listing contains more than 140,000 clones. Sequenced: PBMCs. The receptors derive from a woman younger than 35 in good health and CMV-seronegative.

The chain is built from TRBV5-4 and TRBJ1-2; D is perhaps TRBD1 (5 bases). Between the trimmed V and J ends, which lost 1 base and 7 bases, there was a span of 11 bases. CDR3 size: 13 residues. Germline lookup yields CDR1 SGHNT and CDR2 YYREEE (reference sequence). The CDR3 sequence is CASSLRQGSGYTF. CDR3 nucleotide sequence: TGTGCCAGCAGCTTGCGCCAGGGTTCTGGCTACACCTTC. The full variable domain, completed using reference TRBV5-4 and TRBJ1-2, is ETGVTQSPTHLIKTRGQQVTLRCSSQSGHNTVSWYQQALGQGPQFIFQYYREEENGRGNFPPRFSGLQFPNYSSELNVNALELDDSALYLCASSLRQGSGYTFGSGTRLTVV.

The CDR3 protein is CASSSRTGASRNTGELFF. The CDR3 nucleotides are TGTGCCAGCAGTTCCCGGACAGGGGCCTCGAGGAACACCGGGGAGCTGTTTTTT. This sequence joins TRBV28 and TRBJ2-2; 9 bases fit TRBD1. This CDR3 has 18 amino acids. V gave up 4 bases and J gave up 1 base; unmatched junction bases: 10. Germline CDR1 MDHEN, CDR2 SYDVKM.

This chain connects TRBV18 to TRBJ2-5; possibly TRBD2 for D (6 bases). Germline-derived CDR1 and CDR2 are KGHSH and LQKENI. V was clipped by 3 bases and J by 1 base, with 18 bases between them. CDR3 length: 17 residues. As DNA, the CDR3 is TGTGCCAGCTCACCGGGGGTTTACGGGAGCCTCCAAGAGACCCAGTACTTC. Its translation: CASSPGVYGSLQETQYF.

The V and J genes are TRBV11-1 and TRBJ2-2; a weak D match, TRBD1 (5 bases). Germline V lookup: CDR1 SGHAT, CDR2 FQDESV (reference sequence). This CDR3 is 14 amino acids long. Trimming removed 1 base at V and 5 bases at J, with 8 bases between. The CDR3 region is CASSLVAGTGELFF. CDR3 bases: TGTGCCAGCAGCTTAGTGGCAGGGACCGGGGAGCTGTTTTTT.

The CDR3 DNA sequence: TGTGCCAGCAGCCGACAGGCGTCCGGGGAGCTGTTTTTT. Amino acids: CASSRQASGELFF. The V gene is TRBV7-9, the J gene TRBJ2-2; D perhaps matches TRBD1 (6 bases). The CDR3 spans 13 residues. Germline V CDR1 and CDR2: SEHNR, FQNEAQ (reference sequence). V lost 5 bases and J lost 6, with 10 bases in between.

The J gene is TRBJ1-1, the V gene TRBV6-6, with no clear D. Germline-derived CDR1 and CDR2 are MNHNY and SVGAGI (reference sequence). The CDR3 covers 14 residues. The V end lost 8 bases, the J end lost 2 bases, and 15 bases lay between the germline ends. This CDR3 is CASGSAGRNTEAFF. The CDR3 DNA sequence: TGTGCCAGCGGGAGCGCAGGACGAAACACTGAAGCTTTCTTT.

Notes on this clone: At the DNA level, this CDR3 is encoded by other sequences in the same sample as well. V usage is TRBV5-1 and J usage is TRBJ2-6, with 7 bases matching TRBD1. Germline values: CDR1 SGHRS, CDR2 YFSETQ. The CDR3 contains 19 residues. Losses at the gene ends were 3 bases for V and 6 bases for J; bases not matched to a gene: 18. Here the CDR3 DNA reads TGCGCCAGCAGCTCCCAGGTACAGGGGCCTAGGAGTGAGGCCAACGTCCTGACTTTC. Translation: CASSSQVQGPRSEANVLTF.

CDR3 residues: CAWSVIGNEQYF. DNA for the CDR3: TGTGCCTGGAGTGTAATCGGGAACGAGCAGTACTTC. The V call is TRBV30, the J call TRBJ2-5; D might be TRBD2 (5 bases). The J call is doubtful: the DNA matches TRBJ2-7 better. The CDR3 has 12 residues. Germline assignment: CDR1 GTSNPN and CDR2 SVGIG (reference sequence).

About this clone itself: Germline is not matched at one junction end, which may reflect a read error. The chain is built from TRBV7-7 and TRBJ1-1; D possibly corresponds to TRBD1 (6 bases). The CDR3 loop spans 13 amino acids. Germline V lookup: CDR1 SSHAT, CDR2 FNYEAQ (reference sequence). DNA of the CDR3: TGTGCTAGCAGCTTAGAACAGGGCTCTGAAGCTTTCTTT. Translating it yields CASSLEQGSEAFF. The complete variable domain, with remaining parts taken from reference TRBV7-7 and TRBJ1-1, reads GAGVSQSPRYKVTKRGQDVTLRCDPISSHATLYWYQQALGQGPEFLTYFNYEAQPDKSGLPSDRFSAERPEGSISTLTIQRTEQRDSAMYRCASSLEQGSEAFFGQGTRLTVV.

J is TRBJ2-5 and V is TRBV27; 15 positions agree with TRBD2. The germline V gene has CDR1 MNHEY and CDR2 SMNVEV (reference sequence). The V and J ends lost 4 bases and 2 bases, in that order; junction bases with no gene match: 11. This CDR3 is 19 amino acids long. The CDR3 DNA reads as TGTGCCAGCAGTTCCGGACTAGCGGGAGGGTTAGGCGGACAAGAGACCCAGTACTTC. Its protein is CASSSGLAGGLGGQETQYF.

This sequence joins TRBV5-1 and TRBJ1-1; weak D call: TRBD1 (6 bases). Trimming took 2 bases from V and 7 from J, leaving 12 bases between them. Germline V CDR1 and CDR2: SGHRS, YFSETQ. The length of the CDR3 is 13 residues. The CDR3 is CASSFTGIGEAFF. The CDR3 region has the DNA TGCGCCAGCAGCTTCACAGGGATAGGTGAAGCTTTCTTT.

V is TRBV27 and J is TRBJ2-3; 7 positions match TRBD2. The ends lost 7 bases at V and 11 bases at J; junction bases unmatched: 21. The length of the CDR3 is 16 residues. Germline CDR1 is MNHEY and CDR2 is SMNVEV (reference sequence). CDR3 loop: CASTPFWREKPLLQYF. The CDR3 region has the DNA TGTGCCAGCACCCCCTTTTGGCGGGAGAAGCCTCTCCTGCAGTATTTT.

DNA for the CDR3: TGCGCCAGCAGCCAAGTATGGCTAGCGGATCACAATGAGCAGTTCTTC. It codes for CASSQVWLADHNEQFF. V is TRBV4-1 and J is TRBJ2-1, with 7 bases that match TRBD2. Germline V gene data show CDR1 as MGHRA and CDR2 as YSYEKL. This CDR3 spans 16 amino acids. J lost 5 bases, V lost 1 base, and 8 bases had no gene match.

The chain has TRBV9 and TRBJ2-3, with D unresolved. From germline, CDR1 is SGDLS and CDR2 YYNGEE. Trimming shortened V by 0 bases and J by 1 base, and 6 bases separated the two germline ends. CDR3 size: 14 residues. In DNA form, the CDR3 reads TGTGCCAGCAGCGTAGCTACTCGCACAGATACGCAGTATTTT. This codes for CASSVATRTDTQYF.

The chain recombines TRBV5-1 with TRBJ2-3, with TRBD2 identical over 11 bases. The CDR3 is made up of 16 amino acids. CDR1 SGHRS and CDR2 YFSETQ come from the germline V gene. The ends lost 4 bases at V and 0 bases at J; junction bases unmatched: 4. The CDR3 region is CASSPGTSGSTDTQYF. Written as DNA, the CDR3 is TGCGCCAGCAGCCCCGGGACTAGCGGCAGCACAGATACGCAGTATTTT.

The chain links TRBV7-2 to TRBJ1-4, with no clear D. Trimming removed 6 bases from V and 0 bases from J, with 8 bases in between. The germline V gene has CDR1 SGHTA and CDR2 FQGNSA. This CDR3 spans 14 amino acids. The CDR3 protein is CASSTFTTNEKLFF. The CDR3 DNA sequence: TGTGCCAGCAGTACATTTACAACTAATGAAAAACTGTTTTTT.

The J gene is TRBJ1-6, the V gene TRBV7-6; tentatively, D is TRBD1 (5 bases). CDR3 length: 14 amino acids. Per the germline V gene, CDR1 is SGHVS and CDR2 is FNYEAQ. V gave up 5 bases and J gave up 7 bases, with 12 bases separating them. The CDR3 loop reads CASSRGQENSPLHF. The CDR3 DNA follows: TGTGCCAGCAGCCGAGGACAAGAGAATTCACCCCTCCACTTT.

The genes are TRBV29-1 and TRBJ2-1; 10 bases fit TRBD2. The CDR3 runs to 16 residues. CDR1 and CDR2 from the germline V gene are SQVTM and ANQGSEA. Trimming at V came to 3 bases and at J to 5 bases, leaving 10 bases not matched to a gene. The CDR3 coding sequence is TGCAGCGTTGAGGTCGGGGCTCTAGCGGGAGACAATGAGCAGTTCTTC. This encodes CSVEVGALAGDNEQFF.

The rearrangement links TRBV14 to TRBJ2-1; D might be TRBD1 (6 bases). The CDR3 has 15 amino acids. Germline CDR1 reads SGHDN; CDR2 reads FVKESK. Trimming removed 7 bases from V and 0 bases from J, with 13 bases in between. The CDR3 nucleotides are TGTGCCAGCACGTTAGGGGGAGCCTCCTACAATGAGCAGTTCTTC. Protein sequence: CASTLGGASYNEQFF.

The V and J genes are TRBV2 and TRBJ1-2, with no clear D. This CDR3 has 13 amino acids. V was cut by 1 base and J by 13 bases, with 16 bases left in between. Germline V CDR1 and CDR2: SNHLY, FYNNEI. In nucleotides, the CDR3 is TGTGCCAGCAGTGAAGGGGGTGGAGGGATCGCCACCTTC. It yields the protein CASSEGGGGIATF. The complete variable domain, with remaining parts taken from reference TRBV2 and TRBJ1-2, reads EPEVTQTPSHQVTQMGQEVILRCVPISNHLYFYWYRQILGQKVEFLVSFYNNEISEKSEIFDDQFSVERPDGSNFTLKIRSTKLEDSAMYFCASSEGGGGIATFGSGTRLTVV.

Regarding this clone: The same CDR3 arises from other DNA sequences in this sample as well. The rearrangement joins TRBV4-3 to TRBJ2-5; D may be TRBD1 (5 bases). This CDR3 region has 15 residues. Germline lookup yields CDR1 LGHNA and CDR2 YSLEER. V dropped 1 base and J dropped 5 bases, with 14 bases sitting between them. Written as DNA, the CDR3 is TGCGCCAGCAGCCAAGGGCAGGGTGGGATCGAGACCCAGTACTTC. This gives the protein CASSQGQGGIETQYF.